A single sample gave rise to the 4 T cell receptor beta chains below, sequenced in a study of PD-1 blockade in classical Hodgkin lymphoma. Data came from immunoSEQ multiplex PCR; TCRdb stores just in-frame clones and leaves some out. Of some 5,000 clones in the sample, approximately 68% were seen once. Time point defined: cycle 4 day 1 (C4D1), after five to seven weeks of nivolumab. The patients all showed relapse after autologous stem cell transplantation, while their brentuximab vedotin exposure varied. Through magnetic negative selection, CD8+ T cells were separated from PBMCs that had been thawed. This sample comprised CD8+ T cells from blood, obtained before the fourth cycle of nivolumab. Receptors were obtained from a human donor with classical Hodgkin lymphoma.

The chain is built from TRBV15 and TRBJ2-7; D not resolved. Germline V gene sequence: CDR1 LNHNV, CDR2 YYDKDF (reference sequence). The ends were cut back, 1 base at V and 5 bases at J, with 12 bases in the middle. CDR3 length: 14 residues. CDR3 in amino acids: CATSRGDNDHEQYF. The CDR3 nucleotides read TGTGCCACCAGCAGAGGAGACAACGACCACGAGCAGTACTTC.

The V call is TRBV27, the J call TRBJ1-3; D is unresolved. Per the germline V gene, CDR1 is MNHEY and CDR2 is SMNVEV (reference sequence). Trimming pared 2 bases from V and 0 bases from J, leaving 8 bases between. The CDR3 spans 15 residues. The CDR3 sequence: CASSLVGSSGNTIYF. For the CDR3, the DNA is TGTGCCAGCAGTTTAGTGGGGAGCTCTGGAAACACCATATATTTT.

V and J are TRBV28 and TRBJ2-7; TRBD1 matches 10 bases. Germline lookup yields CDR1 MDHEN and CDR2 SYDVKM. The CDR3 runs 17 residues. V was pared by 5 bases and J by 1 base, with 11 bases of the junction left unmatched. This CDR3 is CASSPRVGDRGSYEQYF. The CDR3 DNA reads TGTGCCAGCAGTCCTCGAGTGGGGGACAGGGGATCCTACGAGCAGTACTTC.

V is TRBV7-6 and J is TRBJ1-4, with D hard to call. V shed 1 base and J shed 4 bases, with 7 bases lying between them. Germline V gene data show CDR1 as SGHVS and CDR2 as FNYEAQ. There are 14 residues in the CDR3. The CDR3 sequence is CASSLEADNEKLFF. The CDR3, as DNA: TGTGCCAGCAGCTTAGAGGCAGATAATGAAAAACTGTTTTTT.